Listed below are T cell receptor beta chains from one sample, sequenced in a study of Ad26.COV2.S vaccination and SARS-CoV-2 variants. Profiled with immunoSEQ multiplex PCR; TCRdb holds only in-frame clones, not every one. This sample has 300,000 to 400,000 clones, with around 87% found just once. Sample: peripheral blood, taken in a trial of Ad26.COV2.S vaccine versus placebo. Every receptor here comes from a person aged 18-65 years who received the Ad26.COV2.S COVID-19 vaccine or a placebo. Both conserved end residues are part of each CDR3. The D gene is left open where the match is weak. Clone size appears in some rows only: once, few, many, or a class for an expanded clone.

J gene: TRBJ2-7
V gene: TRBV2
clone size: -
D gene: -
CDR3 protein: CASSSQGEAYEQYF
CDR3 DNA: TGTGCCAGCAGTTCCCAGGGGGAGGCCTACGAGCAGTACTTC

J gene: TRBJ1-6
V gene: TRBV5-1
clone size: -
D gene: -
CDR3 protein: CASSSDFTDSPLHF
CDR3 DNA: TGCGCCAGCAGCTCGGACTTCACCGATTCACCCCTCCACTTT

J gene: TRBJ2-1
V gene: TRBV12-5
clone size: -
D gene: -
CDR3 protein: CASGLGIYNEQFF
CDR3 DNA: TGTGCTAGTGGTTTGGGAATTTACAATGAGCAGTTCTTC

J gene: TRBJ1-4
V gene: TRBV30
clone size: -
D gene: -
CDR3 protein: CAWSGKSRVEKLFF
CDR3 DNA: TGTGCCTGGAGTGGAAAGTCCCGAGTTGAAAAACTGTTTTTT

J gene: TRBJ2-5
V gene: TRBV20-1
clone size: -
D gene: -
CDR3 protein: CSATILETQYF
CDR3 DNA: TGCAGTGCTACCATCCTAGAGACCCAGTACTTC

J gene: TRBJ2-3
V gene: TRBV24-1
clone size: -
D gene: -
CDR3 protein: CATSDFGGGTQYF
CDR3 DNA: TGTGCCACCAGTGATTTCGGGGGAGGTACGCAGTATTTT

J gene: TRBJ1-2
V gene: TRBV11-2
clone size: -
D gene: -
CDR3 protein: CASSTPGVGYGYTF
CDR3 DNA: TGTGCCAGCAGCACCCCCGGGGTTGGCTATGGCTACACCTTC

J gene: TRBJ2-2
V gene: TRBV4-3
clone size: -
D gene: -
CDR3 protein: CASSQGGPSENTGELFF
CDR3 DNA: TGCGCCAGCAGCCAAGGCGGCCCTAGCGAGAACACCGGGGAGCTGTTTTTT

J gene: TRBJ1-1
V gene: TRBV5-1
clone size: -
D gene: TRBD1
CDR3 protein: CASSDWDSMNTEAFF
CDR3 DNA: TGCGCCAGCAGCGATTGGGACAGCATGAACACTGAAGCTTTCTTT

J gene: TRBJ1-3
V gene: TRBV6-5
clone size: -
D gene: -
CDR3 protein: CASSYSIPSGNTIYF
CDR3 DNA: TGTGCCAGCAGTTACTCTATCCCATCTGGAAACACCATATATTTT

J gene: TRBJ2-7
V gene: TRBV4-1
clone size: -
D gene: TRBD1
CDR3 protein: CASSRKPGQGMSYEQYF
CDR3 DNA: TGCGCCAGCAGCCGCAAACCGGGACAGGGAATGTCGTACGAGCAGTACTTC

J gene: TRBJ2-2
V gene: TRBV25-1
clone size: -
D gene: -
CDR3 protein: CASTRAGELFF
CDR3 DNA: TGTGCCAGCACCAGGGCCGGGGAGCTGTTTTTT

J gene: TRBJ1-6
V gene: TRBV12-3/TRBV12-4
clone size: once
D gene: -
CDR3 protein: CASKGSAGSPLHF
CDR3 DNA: TGTGCCAGCAAGGGGTCTGCGGGGTCACCCCTCCACTTT

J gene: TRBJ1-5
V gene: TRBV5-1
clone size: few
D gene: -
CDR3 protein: CASSFLGSSNQPQHF
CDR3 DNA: TGCGCCAGCAGCTTTTTGGGATCGAGCAATCAGCCCCAGCATTTT

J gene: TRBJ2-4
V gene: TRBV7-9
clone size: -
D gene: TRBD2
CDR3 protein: CASSFSASGEYF
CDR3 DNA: TGTGCCAGCAGCTTCTCGGCTAGCGGGGAGTACTTC

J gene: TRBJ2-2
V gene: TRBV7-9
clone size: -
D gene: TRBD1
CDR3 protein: CASSSDRAAGELFF
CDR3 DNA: TGTGCCAGCAGCTCGGACAGGGCGGCCGGGGAGCTGTTTTTT

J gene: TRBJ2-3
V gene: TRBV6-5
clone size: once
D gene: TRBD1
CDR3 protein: CASSYSRDSITDTQYF
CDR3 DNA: TGTGCCAGCAGTTACTCGAGGGACAGCATAACAGATACGCAGTATTTT

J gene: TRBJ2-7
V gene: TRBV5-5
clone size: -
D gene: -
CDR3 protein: CASSLGTPSSYEQYF
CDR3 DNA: TGTGCCAGCAGCTTGGGAACACCAAGCTCCTACGAGCAGTACTTC

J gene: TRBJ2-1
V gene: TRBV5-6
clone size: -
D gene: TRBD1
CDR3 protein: CASSSGQRGYNEQFF
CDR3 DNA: TGTGCCAGCAGTTCGGGACAGAGAGGCTACAATGAGCAGTTCTTC

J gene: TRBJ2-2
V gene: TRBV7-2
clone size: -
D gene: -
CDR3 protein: CASSGPGELFF
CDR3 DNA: TGTGCCAGCAGCGGGCCCGGGGAGCTGTTTTTT

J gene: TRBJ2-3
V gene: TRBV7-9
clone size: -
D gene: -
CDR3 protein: CASSLVLAKGDTQYF
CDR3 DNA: TGTGCCAGCAGCTTAGTCCTAGCGAAAGGGGATACGCAGTATTTT

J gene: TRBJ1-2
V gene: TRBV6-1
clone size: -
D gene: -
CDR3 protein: CASSEVQLSPYGYTF
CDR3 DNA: TGTGCCAGCAGTGAAGTACAGCTTTCCCCCTATGGCTACACCTTC

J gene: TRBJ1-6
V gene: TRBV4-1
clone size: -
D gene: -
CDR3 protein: CASSPRGGTNSPLHF
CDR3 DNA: TGCGCCAGCAGTCCCCGGGGAGGGACCAATTCACCCCTCCACTTT

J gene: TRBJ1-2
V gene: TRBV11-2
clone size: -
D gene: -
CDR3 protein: CASSLGTDYGYTF
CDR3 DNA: TGTGCCAGCAGCTTAGGGACAGACTATGGCTACACCTTC

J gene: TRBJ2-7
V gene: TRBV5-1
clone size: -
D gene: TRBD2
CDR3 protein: CASSRTSGLSYEQYF
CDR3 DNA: TGCGCCAGCAGCAGGACTAGCGGCCTATCCTACGAGCAGTACTTC

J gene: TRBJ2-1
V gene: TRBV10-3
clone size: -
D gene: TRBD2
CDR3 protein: CAISESVAGIYNEQFF
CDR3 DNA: TGTGCCATCAGTGAGTCGGTAGCGGGGATTTACAATGAGCAGTTCTTC

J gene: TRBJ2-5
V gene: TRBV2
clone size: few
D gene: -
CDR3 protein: CASNLDRTQYF
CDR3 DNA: TGTGCCAGCAACCTGGACAGGACCCAGTACTTC

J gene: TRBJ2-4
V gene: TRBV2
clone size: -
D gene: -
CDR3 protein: CASSELGVKNIQYF
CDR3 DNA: TGTGCCAGCAGTGAGCTAGGGGTCAAAAACATTCAGTACTTC

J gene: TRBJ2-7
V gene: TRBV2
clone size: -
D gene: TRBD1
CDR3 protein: CASSGTGTGLSYEQYF
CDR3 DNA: TGTGCCAGCAGTGGCACCGGGACAGGGTTATCCTACGAGCAGTACTTC

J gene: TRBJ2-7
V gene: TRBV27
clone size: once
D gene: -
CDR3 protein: CASGVSGRAFEQYF
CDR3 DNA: TGTGCCAGCGGCGTATCGGGCAGGGCATTTGAGCAGTACTTC

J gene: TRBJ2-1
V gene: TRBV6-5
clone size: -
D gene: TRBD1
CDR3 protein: CASSYSGQGSYNEQFF
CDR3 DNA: TGTGCCAGCAGTTACTCGGGACAGGGCTCCTACAATGAGCAGTTCTTC

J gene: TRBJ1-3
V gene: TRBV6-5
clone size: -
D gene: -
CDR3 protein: CASSYGQTHSGNTIYF
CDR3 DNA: TGTGCCAGCAGTTATGGGCAAACTCACTCTGGAAACACCATATATTTT

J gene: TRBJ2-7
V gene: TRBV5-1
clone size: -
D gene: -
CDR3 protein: CASSSDQGPYEQYF
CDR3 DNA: TGCGCCAGCTCTTCGGACCAGGGACCCTACGAGCAGTACTTC

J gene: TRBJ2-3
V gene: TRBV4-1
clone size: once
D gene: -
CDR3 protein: CASSQDRRRNRLTDTQYF
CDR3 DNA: TGCGCCAGCAGCCAAGATCGGAGAAGAAATCGGCTAACAGATACGCAGTATTTT

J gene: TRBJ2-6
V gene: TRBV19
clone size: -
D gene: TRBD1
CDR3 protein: CASSPTGAGANVLTF
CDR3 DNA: TGTGCCAGTAGTCCGACAGGGGCTGGGGCCAACGTCCTGACTTTC

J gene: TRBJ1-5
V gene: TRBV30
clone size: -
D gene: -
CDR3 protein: CACSSGPGPQHF
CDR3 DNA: TGTGCCTGTTCCAGCGGCCCAGGGCCCCAGCATTTT

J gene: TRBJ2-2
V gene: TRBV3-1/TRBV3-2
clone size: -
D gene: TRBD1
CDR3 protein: CASRGFRGQAGELFF
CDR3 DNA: TGTGCCAGCAGGGGGTTTAGGGGGCAGGCCGGGGAGCTGTTTTTT

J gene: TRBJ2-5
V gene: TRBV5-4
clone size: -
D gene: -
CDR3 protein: CASSPKIGGGDETQYF
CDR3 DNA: TGTGCCAGCAGCCCGAAAATAGGAGGGGGGGATGAGACCCAGTACTTC

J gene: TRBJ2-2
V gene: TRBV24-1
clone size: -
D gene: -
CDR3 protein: CATSDLGGAGELFF
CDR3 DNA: TGTGCCACCAGTGATTTGGGAGGAGCCGGGGAGCTGTTTTTT

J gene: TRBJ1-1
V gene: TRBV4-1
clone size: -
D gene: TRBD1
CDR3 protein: CASSHRQGEIGTEAFF
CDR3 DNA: TGCGCCAGCAGCCACAGACAGGGGGAGATAGGCACTGAAGCTTTCTTT

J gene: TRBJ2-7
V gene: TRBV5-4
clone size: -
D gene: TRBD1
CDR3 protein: CASSLATGTYEQYF
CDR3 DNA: TGTGCCAGCAGCTTGGCGACAGGGACCTACGAGCAGTACTTC

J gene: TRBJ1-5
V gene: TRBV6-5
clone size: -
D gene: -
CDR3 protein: CASSYSTANQPQHF
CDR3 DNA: TGTGCCAGCAGTTACTCGACAGCCAATCAGCCCCAGCATTTT

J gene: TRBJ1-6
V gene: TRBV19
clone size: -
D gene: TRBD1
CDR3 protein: CASSSSGTGVSPLHF
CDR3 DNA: TGTGCCAGTAGTTCCTCCGGGACAGGGGTTTCACCCCTCCACTTT

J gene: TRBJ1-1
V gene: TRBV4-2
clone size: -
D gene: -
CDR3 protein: CASQTSISIGLAFF
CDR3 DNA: TGTGCCAGCCAGACCTCGATATCCATAGGTTTGGCTTTCTTT

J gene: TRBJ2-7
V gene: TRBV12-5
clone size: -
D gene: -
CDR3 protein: CASGLGSPPYEQYF
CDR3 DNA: TGTGCTAGTGGTTTAGGGTCTCCCCCCTACGAGCAGTACTTC

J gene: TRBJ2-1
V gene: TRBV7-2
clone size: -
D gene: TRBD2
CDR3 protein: CASSLGAGGRYNEQFF
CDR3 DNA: TGTGCCAGCAGCTTAGGAGCGGGGGGGCGTTACAATGAGCAGTTCTTC

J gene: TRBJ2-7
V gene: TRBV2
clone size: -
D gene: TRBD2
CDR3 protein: CASSGLAGGYEQYF
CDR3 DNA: TGTGCCAGCAGTGGACTAGCGGGGGGTTACGAGCAGTACTTC

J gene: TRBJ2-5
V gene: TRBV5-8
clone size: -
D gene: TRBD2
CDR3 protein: CASSWVTSGGEETQYF
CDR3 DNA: TGTGCCAGCAGCTGGGTTACTAGCGGGGGAGAAGAGACCCAGTACTTC

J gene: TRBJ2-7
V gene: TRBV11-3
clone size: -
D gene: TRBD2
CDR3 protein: CASSLDSGRTREQYF
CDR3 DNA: TGTGCCAGCAGCTTAGATAGCGGGCGGACCCGCGAGCAGTACTTC

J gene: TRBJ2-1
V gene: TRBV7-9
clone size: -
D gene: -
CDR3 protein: CASSSKGLGVNEQFF
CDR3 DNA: TGTGCCAGCAGCTCAAAGGGCCTTGGGGTAAATGAGCAGTTCTTC

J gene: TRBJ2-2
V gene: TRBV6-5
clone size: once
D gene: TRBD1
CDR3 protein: CASSSPGQTTGELFF
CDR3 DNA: TGTGCCAGCAGCTCTCCGGGACAGACCACCGGGGAGCTGTTTTTT

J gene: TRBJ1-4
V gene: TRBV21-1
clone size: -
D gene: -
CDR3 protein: CASSKGNRGNEKLFF
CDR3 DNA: TGTGCCAGCAGCAAAGGGAACAGGGGGAATGAAAAACTGTTTTTT